This T cell receptor beta chain was obtained from a study of OX40 agonist ivuxolimab in advanced cancers. Only in-frame clones appear in the TCRdb table, and some are missing; sequencing was by immunoSEQ multiplex PCR. The table shows tens of thousands of clones, with about nine tenths occurring only once. The length of the CDR3 is 11 residues. Germline CDR1 reads SQVTM; CDR2 reads ANQGSEA. V lost 3 bases, J lost 0 bases, and 0 bases lay in between. The sequenced sample was CD4+ or CD8+ T cells sorted from blood, obtained in a trial of the OX40 agonist ivuxolimab. The chain links TRBV29-1 to TRBJ1-3; no clear D gene. The receptor was derived from an adult with an advanced solid tumor such as melanoma, head and neck, liver or kidney cancer. The CDR3 sequence is CSVDSGNTIYF. The CDR3 DNA sequence: TGCAGCGTTGACTCTGGAAACACCATATATTTT.